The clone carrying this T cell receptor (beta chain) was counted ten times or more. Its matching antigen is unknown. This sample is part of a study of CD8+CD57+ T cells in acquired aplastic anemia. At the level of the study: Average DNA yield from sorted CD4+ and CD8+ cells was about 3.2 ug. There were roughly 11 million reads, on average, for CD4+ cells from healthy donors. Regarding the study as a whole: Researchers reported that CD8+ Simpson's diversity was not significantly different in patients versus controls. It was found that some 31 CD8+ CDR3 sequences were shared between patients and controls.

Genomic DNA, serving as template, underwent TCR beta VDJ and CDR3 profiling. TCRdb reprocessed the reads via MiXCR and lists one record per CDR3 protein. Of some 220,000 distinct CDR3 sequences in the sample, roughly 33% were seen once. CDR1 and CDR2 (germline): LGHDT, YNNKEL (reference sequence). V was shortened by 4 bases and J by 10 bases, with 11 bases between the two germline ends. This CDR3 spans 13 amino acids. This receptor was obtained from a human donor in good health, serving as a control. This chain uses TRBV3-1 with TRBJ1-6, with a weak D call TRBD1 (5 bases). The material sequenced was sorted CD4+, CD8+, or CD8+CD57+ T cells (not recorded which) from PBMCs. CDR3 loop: CASSPSRGSPLHF. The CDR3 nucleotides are TGTGCCAGCAGCCCCTCGAGGGGCTCACCCCTCCACTTT.